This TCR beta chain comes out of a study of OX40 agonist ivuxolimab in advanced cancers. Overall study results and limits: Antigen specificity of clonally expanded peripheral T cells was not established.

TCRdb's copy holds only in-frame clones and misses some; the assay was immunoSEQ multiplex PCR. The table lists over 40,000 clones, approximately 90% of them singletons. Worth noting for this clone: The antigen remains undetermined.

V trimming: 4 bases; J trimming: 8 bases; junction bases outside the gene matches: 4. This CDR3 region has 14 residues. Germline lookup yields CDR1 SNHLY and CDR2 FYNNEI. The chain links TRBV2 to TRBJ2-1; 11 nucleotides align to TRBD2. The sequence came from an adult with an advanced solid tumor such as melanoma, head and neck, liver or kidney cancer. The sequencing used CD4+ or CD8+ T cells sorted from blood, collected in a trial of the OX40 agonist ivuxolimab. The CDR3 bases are TGTGCCAGCAGTGGATTAGCGGGAGGGTATGAGCAGTTCTTC. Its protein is CASSGLAGGYEQFF.